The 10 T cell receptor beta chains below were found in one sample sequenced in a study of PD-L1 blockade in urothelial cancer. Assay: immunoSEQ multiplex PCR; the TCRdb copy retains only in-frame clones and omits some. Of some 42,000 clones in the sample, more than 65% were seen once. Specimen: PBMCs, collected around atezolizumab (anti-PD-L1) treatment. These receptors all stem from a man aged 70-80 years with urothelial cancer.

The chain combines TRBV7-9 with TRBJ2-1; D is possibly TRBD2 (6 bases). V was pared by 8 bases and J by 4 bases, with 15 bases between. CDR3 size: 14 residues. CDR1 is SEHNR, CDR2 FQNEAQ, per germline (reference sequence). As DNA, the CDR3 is TGTGCCAGCGCCCTCATGGAGGGTTACAATGAGCAGTTCTTC. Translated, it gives CASALMEGYNEQFF.

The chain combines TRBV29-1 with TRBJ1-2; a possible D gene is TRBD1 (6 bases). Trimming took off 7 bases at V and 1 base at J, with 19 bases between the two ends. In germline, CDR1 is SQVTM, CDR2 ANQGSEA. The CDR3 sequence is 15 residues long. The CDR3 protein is CSARDNRGVNYGYTF. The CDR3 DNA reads TGCAGCGCGAGGGACAACCGGGGGGTTAACTATGGCTACACCTTC.

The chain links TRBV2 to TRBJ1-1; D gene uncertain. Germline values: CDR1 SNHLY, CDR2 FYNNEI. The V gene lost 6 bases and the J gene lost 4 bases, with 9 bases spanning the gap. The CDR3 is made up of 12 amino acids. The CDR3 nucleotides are TGTGCCAGCAGAAGCAGAGGCACTGAAGCTTTCTTT. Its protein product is CASRSRGTEAFF.

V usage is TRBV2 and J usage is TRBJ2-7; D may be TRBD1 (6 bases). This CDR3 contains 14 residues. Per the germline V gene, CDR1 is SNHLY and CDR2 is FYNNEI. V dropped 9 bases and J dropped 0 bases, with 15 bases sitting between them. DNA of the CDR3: TGTGCCAGTTCCCCTCAGGGGAGCTCCTACGAGCAGTACTTC. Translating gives CASSPQGSSYEQYF.

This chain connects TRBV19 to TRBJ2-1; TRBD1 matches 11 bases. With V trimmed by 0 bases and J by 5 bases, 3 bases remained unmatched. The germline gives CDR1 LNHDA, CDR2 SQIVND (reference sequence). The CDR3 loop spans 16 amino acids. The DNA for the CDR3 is TGTGCCAGTAGTATAGAACGGGACAGGGGGAACAATGAGCAGTTCTTC. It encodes CASSIERDRGNNEQFF.

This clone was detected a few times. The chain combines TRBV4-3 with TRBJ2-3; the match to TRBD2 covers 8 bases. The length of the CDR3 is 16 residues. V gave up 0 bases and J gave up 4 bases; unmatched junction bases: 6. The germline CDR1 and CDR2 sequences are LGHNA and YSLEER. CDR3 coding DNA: TGCGCCAGCAGCCAAGAGTACGGGAGGGAGGCAGATACGCAGTATTTT. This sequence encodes CASSQEYGREADTQYF.

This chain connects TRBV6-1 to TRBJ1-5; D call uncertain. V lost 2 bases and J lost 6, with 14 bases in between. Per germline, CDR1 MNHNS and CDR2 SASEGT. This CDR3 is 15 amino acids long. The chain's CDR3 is CASSEWRGTIQPQHF. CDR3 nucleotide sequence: TGTGCCAGCAGTGAATGGCGGGGTACGATTCAGCCCCAGCATTTT.

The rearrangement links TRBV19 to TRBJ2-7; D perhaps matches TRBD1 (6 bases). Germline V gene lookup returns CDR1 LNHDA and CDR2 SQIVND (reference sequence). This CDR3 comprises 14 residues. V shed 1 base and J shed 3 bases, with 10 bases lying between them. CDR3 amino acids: CASSIGQGSYEQYF. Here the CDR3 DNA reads TGTGCCAGTAGTATAGGGCAGGGGAGCTACGAGCAGTACTTC. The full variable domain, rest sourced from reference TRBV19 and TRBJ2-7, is DGGITQSPKYLFRKEGQNVTLSCEQNLNHDAMYWYRQDPGQGLRLIYYSQIVNDFQKGDIAEGYSVSREKKESFPLTVTSAQKNPTAFYLCASSIGQGSYEQYFGPGTRLTVT.

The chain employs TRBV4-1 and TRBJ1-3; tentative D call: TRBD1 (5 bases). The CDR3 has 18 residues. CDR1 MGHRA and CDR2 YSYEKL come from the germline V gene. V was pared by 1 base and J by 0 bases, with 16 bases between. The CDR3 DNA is TGCGCCAGCAGCCAAGGCGTTGCGGGGCTCCGCTCTGGAAACACCATATATTTT. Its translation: CASSQGVAGLRSGNTIYF.

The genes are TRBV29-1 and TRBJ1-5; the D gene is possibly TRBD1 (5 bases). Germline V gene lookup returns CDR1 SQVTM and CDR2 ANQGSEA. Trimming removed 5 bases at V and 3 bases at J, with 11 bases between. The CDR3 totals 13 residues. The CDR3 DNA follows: TGCAGCGTTTCGGGGGGTAACAATCAGCCCCAGCATTTT. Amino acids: CSVSGGNNQPQHF.